The 26 T cell receptor beta chains below were found in one sample sequenced in a study of cytotoxic CD8 clonotypes in ibrutinib-treated CLL. Profiling relied on immunoSEQ multiplex PCR, and the TCRdb table lists in-frame clones only, not all of them. The sample comprises 65,000 to 90,000 clones, approximately 87% of which are singletons, and roughly 35% rests with the top ten. The sample was PBMCs, taken after 24 months of ibrutinib treatment. These receptors came from a human donor with chronic lymphocytic leukemia.

This clone was seen only once. This sequence joins TRBV20-1 and TRBJ2-4, with D tentatively TRBD2 (5 bases). V dropped 7 bases and J dropped 8 bases, with 12 bases sitting between them. Germline V gene lookup returns CDR1 DFQATT and CDR2 SNEGSKA (reference sequence). CDR3 length equals 11 residues. CDR3 coding DNA: TGCAGTGTCACGGGAAGGGACATTCAGTACTTC. Translation: CSVTGRDIQYF.

This rearrangement joins TRBV5-1 to TRBJ2-7, with TRBD2 matching 13 bases. V lost 4 bases and J lost 4; bases outside the gene matches: 5. CDR1 SGHRS and CDR2 YFSETQ come from the germline V gene. This CDR3 spans 15 amino acids. Here the CDR3 reads CASSVGTSGIYEQYF. Written as DNA, the CDR3 is TGCGCCAGCAGCGTAGGGACTAGCGGGATATACGAGCAGTACTTC.

V usage is TRBV28 and J usage is TRBJ1-2, with D uncertain. V was cut by 7 bases and J by 4 bases, with 16 bases left in between. The germline V gene has CDR1 MDHEN and CDR2 SYDVKM. CDR3 length equals 14 residues. The CDR3 DNA follows: TGTGCCAGCACCCTAGATCCAGGCGCCTATGGCTACACCTTC. Translation gives CASTLDPGAYGYTF.

The chain couples TRBV28 to TRBJ1-5; D is undetermined. The CDR3 totals 14 residues. Per the germline V gene, CDR1 is MDHEN and CDR2 is SYDVKM. The V end lost 6 bases, the J end lost 2 bases, and 11 bases lay between the germline ends. CDR3 protein: CASSQPGGNQPQHF. The CDR3 DNA follows: TGTGCCAGCAGCCAGCCGGGAGGCAATCAGCCCCAGCATTTT.

This clone came up once. The chain couples TRBV6-1 to TRBJ2-7; 7 bases are shared with TRBD2. V lost 6 bases, J lost 3 bases, and 11 bases stayed unmatched. This CDR3 has 15 amino acids. In germline, CDR1 is MNHNS, CDR2 SASEGT. The DNA of the CDR3 is TGTGCCAGCAGAGACACCGGGACGGGGGGCTACGAGCAGTACTTC. This codes for CASRDTGTGGYEQYF.

This clone was seen just once. This rearrangement joins TRBV7-8 to TRBJ2-2; tentatively, D is TRBD1 (5 bases). CDR1 is SGHVS, CDR2 FQNEAQ, per germline. Trimming cost V 5 bases and J 4 bases, with 20 bases left between them. This CDR3 has 17 amino acids. CDR3 loop: CASSQIRRSGPTGELFF. The CDR3 region has the DNA TGTGCCAGCAGCCAGATAAGAAGATCAGGGCCCACCGGGGAGCTGTTTTTT.

V is TRBV6-5 and J is TRBJ2-1, with D possibly TRBD2 on 5 matching bases. The CDR3 extends over 16 amino acids. V gave up 4 bases and J gave up 8 bases, with 21 bases separating them. Germline loops: CDR1 MNHEY, CDR2 SVGAGI. The CDR3 coding sequence is TGTGCCAGCAGTTCCGATGTTTCGGGGTATTTCGATGAGCAGTTCTTC. Amino acids: CASSSDVSGYFDEQFF.

On this clone: Within the sample, other DNA sequences also encode this same CDR3. The V gene is TRBV18, the J gene TRBJ2-7, with D uncertain. Trimming stripped 3 bases from V and 0 bases from J, with 3 bases between. Germline CDR1 KGHSH, CDR2 LQKENI. The CDR3 extends over 12 amino acids. CDR3 nucleotide sequence: TGTGCCAGCTCACCGAGCTCCTACGAGCAGTACTTC. It yields the protein CASSPSSYEQYF.

J is TRBJ2-7 and V is TRBV5-6; TRBD2 aligns across 8 bases. The trim removed 0 bases at V and 1 base at J, leaving 3 bases unmatched. In germline, CDR1 is SGHDT, CDR2 YYEEEE. The CDR3 contains 15 residues. DNA of the CDR3: TGTGCCAGCAGCTTGGAAGCGGGAGATTCCTACGAGCAGTACTTC. Residues: CASSLEAGDSYEQYF.

The rearrangement links TRBV5-1 to TRBJ2-5; 8 nucleotides align to TRBD1. Per germline, CDR1 SGHRS and CDR2 YFSETQ. V lost 4 bases and J lost 7; bases outside the gene matches: 9. There are 14 residues in the CDR3. The CDR3 is CASSPGTGSGTQYF. The DNA for the CDR3 is TGCGCCAGCAGCCCGGGGACAGGTAGTGGGACCCAGTACTTC.

As DNA, the CDR3 is TGTGCCTGGAGTGTAGGGGGCCGACTAGCGGGCACAGATACGCAGTATTTT. Protein: CAWSVGGRLAGTDTQYF. The chain carries TRBV30 and TRBJ2-3; TRBD2 matches 9 bases. This CDR3 has 17 residues. With V trimmed by 0 bases and J by 1 base, 8 bases remained unmatched. CDR1 and CDR2 from the germline V gene are GTSNPN and SVGIG (reference sequence).

The chain carries TRBV19 and TRBJ2-3; TRBD2 matches at 11 bases. Germline CDR1 and CDR2: LNHDA and SQIVND (reference sequence). The CDR3 extends over 16 amino acids. J was trimmed by 4 bases and V by 5 bases; bases with no gene match: 8. The chain's CDR3 is CASSVGTSGTSDTQYF. The CDR3 coding sequence is TGTGCCAGTAGTGTCGGGACTAGCGGCACTTCAGATACGCAGTATTTT. The whole variable domain, remainder taken from reference TRBV19 and TRBJ2-3, is DGGITQSPKYLFRKEGQNVTLSCEQNLNHDAMYWYRQDPGQGLRLIYYSQIVNDFQKGDIAEGYSVSREKKESFPLTVTSAQKNPTAFYLCASSVGTSGTSDTQYFGPGTRLTVL.

The rearrangement links TRBV5-4 to TRBJ2-2; 10 positions match TRBD2. V gave up 3 bases and J gave up 7 bases; unmatched junction bases: 6. CDR3 length: 15 amino acids. CDR1 is SGHNT, CDR2 YYREEE, per germline (reference sequence). This chain's CDR3 is CASSSSGRAYGELFF. In DNA form, the CDR3 reads TGTGCCAGCAGCTCAAGCGGGAGGGCCTACGGGGAGCTGTTTTTT.

The chain uses TRBV9 and TRBJ1-5; the D gene is possibly TRBD1 (5 bases). The germline V gene encodes CDR1 SGDLS and CDR2 YYNGEE. CDR3 length equals 15 residues. Trimming pared 0 bases from V and 3 bases from J, leaving 10 bases between. The CDR3 here is CASSVDGGDNQPQHF. The CDR3 nucleotides read TGTGCCAGCAGCGTAGATGGGGGTGACAATCAGCCCCAGCATTTT.

Only one count was recorded for this clone. The chain combines TRBV28 with TRBJ1-3; D gene uncertain. This CDR3 is 14 amino acids long. Between the trimmed V and J ends, which lost 10 bases and 3 bases, there was a span of 16 bases. Per germline, CDR1 MDHEN and CDR2 SYDVKM. The chain's CDR3 is CATDPSRSGNTIYF. CDR3 sequence (DNA): TGTGCCACCGATCCCTCCAGGAGTGGAAACACCATATATTTT.

The chain links TRBV5-4 to TRBJ2-3; 11 bases agree with TRBD2. The V gene end was trimmed by 4 bases and the J gene end by 0 bases; junction bases not matched to a gene: 4. The CDR3 contains 16 residues. Looked up from germline, CDR1 is SGHNT and CDR2 is YYREEE (reference sequence). Here the CDR3 DNA reads TGTGCCAGCAGCATAGGGACTAGCGGAAGCACAGATACGCAGTATTTT. This codes for CASSIGTSGSTDTQYF.

V is TRBV5-1 and J is TRBJ1-1, with unresolved D. Trimming cost V 0 bases and J 1 base, with 7 bases left between them. Germline CDR1 SGHRS, CDR2 YFSETQ. CDR3 size: 14 residues. CDR3 amino acids: CASSLAQTNTEAFF. As DNA, the CDR3 is TGCGCCAGCAGCTTGGCACAGACGAACACTGAAGCTTTCTTT.

As for this clone: Other DNA sequences in this specimen translate into the identical CDR3. This chain links TRBV20-1 with TRBJ2-1, with D uncertain. Trimming stripped 3 bases from V and 6 bases from J, with 3 bases between. The CDR3 loop spans 10 amino acids. Per germline, CDR1 DFQATT and CDR2 SNEGSKA (reference sequence). CDR3 nucleotide sequence: TGCAGTGCTAGCCTCAATGAGCAGTTCTTC. Translation gives CSASLNEQFF.

The chain employs TRBV30 and TRBJ2-7; 9 bases agree with TRBD1. This CDR3 has 13 residues. Losses at the gene ends were 3 bases for V and 4 bases for J; bases not matched to a gene: 4. The germline CDR1 and CDR2 sequences are GTSNPN and SVGIG (reference sequence). CDR3 region: CAWRKQGAYEQYF. In nucleotides, the CDR3 is TGTGCCTGGAGAAAACAGGGGGCGTACGAGCAGTACTTC.

J is TRBJ2-2 and V is TRBV18, with D possibly TRBD1 on 6 matching bases. V dropped 8 bases and J dropped 4 bases, with 14 bases sitting between them. The CDR3 is 14 residues long. Per the germline V gene, CDR1 is KGHSH and CDR2 is LQKENI. The CDR3 region has the DNA TGTGCCAGCGTCGCAGGGGTTTCCACCGGGGAGCTGTTTTTT. It translates to CASVAGVSTGELFF.

The chain links TRBV7-6 to TRBJ2-3, with 11 nucleotides matching TRBD2. Germline assignment: CDR1 SGHVS and CDR2 FNYEAQ. The CDR3 spans 19 residues. J was trimmed by 2 bases and V by 1 base; bases with no gene match: 11. The chain's CDR3 is CASSLDTSGSLWVTDTQYF. In nucleotides, the CDR3 is TGTGCCAGCAGCTTAGACACTAGCGGGAGTTTATGGGTCACAGATACGCAGTATTTT.

The chain links TRBV6-1 to TRBJ1-5; 7 bases match TRBD1. Germline V gene data show CDR1 as MNHNS and CDR2 as SASEGT. This CDR3 comprises 15 residues. With V trimmed by 5 bases and J by 6 bases, 10 bases remained unmatched. The chain's CDR3 is CASSLGPGQRQPQHF. CDR3 nucleotide sequence: TGTGCCAGCAGTCTGGGCCCGGGACAGCGTCAGCCCCAGCATTTT.

This clone was counted once. The rearrangement links TRBV13 to TRBJ2-5; a weak D match, TRBD2 (6 bases). The length of the CDR3 is 16 residues. The germline V gene encodes CDR1 PRHDT and CDR2 FYEKMQ (reference sequence). V was shortened by 5 bases and J by 1 base, with 17 bases between the two germline ends. The CDR3 loop reads CASSPDPRGIQETQYF. The CDR3 nucleotides are TGTGCCAGCAGCCCCGATCCGCGGGGAATCCAAGAGACCCAGTACTTC.

The chain links TRBV7-2 to TRBJ2-5; a possible D gene is TRBD2 (5 bases). The CDR3 spans 15 residues. The ends were cut back, 1 base at V and 0 bases at J, with 9 bases in the middle. Germline V gene data show CDR1 as SGHTA and CDR2 as FQGNSA. The DNA of the CDR3 is TGTGCCAGCAGCTTAGTTAGCGCGTACCAAGAGACCCAGTACTTC. Protein: CASSLVSAYQETQYF.

This clone was recorded once. V gene TRBV19 combines with J gene TRBJ1-2; possible D gene TRBD1, 6 bases. Between the trimmed V and J ends, which lost 7 bases and 3 bases, there was a span of 18 bases. The germline gives CDR1 LNHDA, CDR2 SQIVND (reference sequence). This CDR3 is built from 15 residues. The CDR3 loop is CASNLRRGLDYGYTF. The CDR3 DNA follows: TGTGCCAGTAACCTAAGGCGGGGGCTTGACTATGGCTACACCTTC.

This clone has more than one count but fewer than ten. The chain couples TRBV10-1 to TRBJ2-1, with D perhaps TRBD1 or TRBD2 (5 bases each). Germline V gives CDR1 WNHNN, CDR2 SYGVQD (reference sequence). Trimming stripped 3 bases from V and 1 base from J, with 13 bases between. The length of the CDR3 is 16 residues. CDR3 in amino acids: CASSDLGERSYNEQFF. The CDR3 DNA reads TGCGCCAGCAGTGATTTGGGGGAAAGGTCCTACAATGAGCAGTTCTTC.